This TCR beta chain was profiled in a study of T-cell memory formation after mild COVID-19. Study observations and caveats: SARS-CoV-2 specificity of second-wave clones peaking day 37 was unconfirmed. Clones that contracted from day 15 to 85 were balanced CD4/CD8, while later expanders leaned CD4+.

This clonotype was picked up many times. Its antigen is still unknown. From 5'RACE with constant-segment primers came TCR alpha and TCR beta cDNA libraries that carried sample barcodes and UMIs. TCRdb analysed the 5' RACE reads with MiXCR anew, one entry per CDR3 protein. The repertoire holds around 34,000 distinct CDR3 sequences, with 7.7% as singletons. The germline V gene encodes CDR1 SGHKS and CDR2 YYEKEE (reference sequence). The CDR3 runs 12 residues. Trimming cost V 2 bases and J 4 bases, with 6 bases left between them. The chain carries TRBV5-5 and TRBJ2-5; D remains unclear. This receptor was obtained from a young man who had mild COVID-19 (a few samples of this study predate the infection). Cell type and time point are not known. The sample comprised PBMCs or a T cell subset sorted from them (not recorded which). The CDR3 nucleotides are TGTGCCAGCAGCTTCAGGAGAGAGACCCAGTACTTC. Residues: CASSFRRETQYF.